Included here is one T cell receptor (beta chain) sequence, with context. As yet, its antigen is unknown. The entry originates in a study of T cell responses to AZD1222 COVID-19 vaccine. The study, taken as a whole, reports: The study identified only six AZD1222 recipients as seropositive at baseline. Vaccine-associated CD4 TCRs spanned spike, dominant at 160-218 and 743-854. Repertoires were sampled only after the peak T cell response.

The CDR3 sequence is 15 residues long. Germline values: CDR1 LGHNA, CDR2 YSLEER. Losses at the gene ends were 4 bases for V and 2 bases for J; bases not matched to a gene: 8. TCRdb's copy holds only in-frame clones and misses some; the assay was immunoSEQ multiplex PCR. The profile shows 110,000 to 150,000 clones, 80% to 95% of them singletons. Material: peripheral blood, obtained 28 days after the second AZD1222 dose. The chain links TRBV4-3 to TRBJ2-7; 7 bases agree with TRBD1. This sequence originates from an adult who received the AZD1222 COVID-19 vaccine. The CDR3 region has the DNA TGCGCCAGCAGCCTGACCCGGGACAGTACCTACGAGCAGTACTTC. Its protein is CASSLTRDSTYEQYF.